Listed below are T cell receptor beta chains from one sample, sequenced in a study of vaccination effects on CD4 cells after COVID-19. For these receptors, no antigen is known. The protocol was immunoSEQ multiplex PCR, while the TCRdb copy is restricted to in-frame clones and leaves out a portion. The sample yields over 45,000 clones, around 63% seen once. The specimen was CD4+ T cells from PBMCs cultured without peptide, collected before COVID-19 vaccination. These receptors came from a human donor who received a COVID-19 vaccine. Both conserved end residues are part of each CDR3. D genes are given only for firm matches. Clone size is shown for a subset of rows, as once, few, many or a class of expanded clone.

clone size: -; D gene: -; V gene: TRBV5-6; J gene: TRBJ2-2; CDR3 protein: CASSLALGAGELFF; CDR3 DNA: TGTGCCAGCAGCTTGGCCCTCGGGGCGGGGGAGCTGTTTTTT
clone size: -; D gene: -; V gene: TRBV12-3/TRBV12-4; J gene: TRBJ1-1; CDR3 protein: CASRTGRGTEAFF; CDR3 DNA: TGTGCCAGCCGCACAGGGCGAGGGACTGAAGCTTTCTTT
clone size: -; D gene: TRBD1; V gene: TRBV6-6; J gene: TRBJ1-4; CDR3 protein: CASSWDRGQEKLFF; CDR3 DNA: TGTGCCAGCAGTTGGGACAGGGGGCAAGAAAAACTGTTTTTT
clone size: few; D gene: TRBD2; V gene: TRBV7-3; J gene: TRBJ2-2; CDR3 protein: CASRRSAGANTGELFF; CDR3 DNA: TGTGCCAGCAGGCGAAGTGCGGGAGCGAACACCGGGGAGCTGTTTTTT
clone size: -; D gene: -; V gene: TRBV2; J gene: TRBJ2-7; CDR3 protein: CASSLDSYEQYF; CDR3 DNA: TGTGCCAGCAGTCTCGACTCCTACGAGCAGTACTTC
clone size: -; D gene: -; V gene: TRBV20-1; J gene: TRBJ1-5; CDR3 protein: CSASPAHTNQPQHF; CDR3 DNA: TGCAGTGCTAGTCCAGCTCACACCAATCAGCCCCAGCATTTT
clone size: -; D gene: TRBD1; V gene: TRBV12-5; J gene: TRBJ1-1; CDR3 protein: CASGPGTGEYKAFF; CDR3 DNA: TGTGCTAGTGGCCCCGGGACAGGCGAGTATAAAGCTTTCTTT
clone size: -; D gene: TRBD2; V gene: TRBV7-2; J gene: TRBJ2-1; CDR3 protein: CASSFSGISYNEQFF; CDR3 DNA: TGTGCCAGCAGTTTTAGCGGGATCTCCTACAATGAGCAGTTCTTC
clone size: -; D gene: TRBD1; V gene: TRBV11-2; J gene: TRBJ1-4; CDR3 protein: CASTPIKGQRGEKLFF; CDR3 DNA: TGTGCCAGCACCCCCATCAAGGGACAGCGTGGGGAAAAACTGTTTTTT
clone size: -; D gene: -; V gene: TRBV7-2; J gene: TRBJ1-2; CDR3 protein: CASTKGVREVTGYTF; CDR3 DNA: TGTGCCAGCACAAAGGGAGTTCGGGAGGTGACGGGCTACACCTTC
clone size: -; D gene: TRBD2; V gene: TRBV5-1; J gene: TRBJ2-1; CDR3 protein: CASSFRLAGAPSSYNEQFF; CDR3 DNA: TGCGCCAGCAGCTTCAGACTAGCGGGGGCCCCAAGCTCCTACAATGAGCAGTTCTTC
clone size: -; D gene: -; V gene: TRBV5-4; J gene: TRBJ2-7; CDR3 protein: CASSLSDYEQYF; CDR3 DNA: TGTGCCAGCAGCTTGTCAGACTACGAGCAGTACTTC
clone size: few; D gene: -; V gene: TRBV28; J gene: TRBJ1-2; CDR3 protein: CASTTSGAWYGYTF; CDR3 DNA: TGTGCCAGCACCACCTCGGGGGCTTGGTATGGCTACACCTTC
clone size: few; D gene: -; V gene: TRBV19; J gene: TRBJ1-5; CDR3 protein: CASSRTLKSNQPQHF; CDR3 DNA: TGTGCCAGTAGTCGTACGCTTAAGAGCAATCAGCCCCAGCATTTT
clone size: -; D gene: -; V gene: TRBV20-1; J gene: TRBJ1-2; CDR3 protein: CSAGVGYTF; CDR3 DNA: TGCAGTGCTGGGGTTGGCTACACCTTC
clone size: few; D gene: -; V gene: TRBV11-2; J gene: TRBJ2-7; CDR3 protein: CASSLEPGSRQYF; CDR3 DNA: TGTGCCAGCAGCTTGGAACCAGGGAGTAGGCAGTACTTC
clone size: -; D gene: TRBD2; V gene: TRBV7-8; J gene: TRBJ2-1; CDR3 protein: CASSFGGAGMGNEQFF; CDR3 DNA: TGTGCCAGCAGCTTCGGGGGGGCCGGAATGGGCAATGAGCAGTTCTTC
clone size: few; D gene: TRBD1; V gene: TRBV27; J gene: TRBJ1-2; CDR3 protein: CASSPDRAANYGYTF; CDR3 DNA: TGTGCCAGCAGCCCGGACAGGGCGGCTAACTATGGCTACACCTTC
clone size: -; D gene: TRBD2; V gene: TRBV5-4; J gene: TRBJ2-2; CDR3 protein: CASSHGTKTGELFF; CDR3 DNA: TGTGCCAGCAGCCATGGGACTAAAACCGGGGAGCTGTTTTTT
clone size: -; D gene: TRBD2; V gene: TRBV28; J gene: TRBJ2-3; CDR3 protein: CASSLWASGMTDTQYF; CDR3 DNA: TGTGCCAGCAGTTTATGGGCTAGCGGGATGACAGATACGCAGTATTTT
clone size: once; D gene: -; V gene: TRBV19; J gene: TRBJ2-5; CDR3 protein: CATAGLGQETQYF; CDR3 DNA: TGTGCCACCGCGGGGCTTGGACAAGAGACCCAGTACTTC
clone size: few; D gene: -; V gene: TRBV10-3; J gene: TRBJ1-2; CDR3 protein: CAISGQKDGYTF; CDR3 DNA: TGTGCCATCAGTGGTCAGAAGGATGGCTACACCTTC
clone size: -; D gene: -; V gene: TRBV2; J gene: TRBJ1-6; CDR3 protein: CASSEDWRVGSPLHF; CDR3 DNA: TGTGCCAGCAGTGAAGATTGGCGGGTGGGATCACCCCTCCACTTT
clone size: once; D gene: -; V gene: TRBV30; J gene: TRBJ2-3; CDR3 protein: CAWGTHFGSTDTQYF; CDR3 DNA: TGTGCCTGGGGGACCCACTTCGGGAGCACAGATACGCAGTATTTT
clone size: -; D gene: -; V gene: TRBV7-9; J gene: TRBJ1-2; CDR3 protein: CASSRGQGGGYTF; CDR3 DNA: TGTGCCAGCAGCCGAGGTCAGGGCGGTGGCTACACCTTC
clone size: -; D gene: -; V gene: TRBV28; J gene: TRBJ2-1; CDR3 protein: CASTFLGVNNEQFF; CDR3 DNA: TGTGCCAGCACCTTCTTAGGCGTAAACAATGAGCAGTTCTTC
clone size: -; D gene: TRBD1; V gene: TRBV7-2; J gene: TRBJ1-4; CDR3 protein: CASSVRDRGEKLFF; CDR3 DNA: TGTGCCAGCAGCGTCCGGGACAGGGGGGAAAAACTGTTTTTT
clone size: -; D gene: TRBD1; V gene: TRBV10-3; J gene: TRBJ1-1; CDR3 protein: CAIGGGTAEAFF; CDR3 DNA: TGTGCCATCGGTGGCGGGACAGCCGAAGCTTTCTTT
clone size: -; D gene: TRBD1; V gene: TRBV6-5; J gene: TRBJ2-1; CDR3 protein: CASSYRQGYNEQFF; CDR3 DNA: TGTGCCAGCAGTTACCGACAGGGATACAATGAGCAGTTCTTC
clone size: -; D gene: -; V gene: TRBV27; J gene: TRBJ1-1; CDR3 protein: CASSFTPGTEAFF; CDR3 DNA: TGTGCCAGCAGTTTTACCCCGGGTACTGAAGCTTTCTTT
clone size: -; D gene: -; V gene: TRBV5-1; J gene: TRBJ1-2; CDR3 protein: CASSLTRIGVYGYTF; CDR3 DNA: TGCGCCAGCAGCTTGACAAGGATTGGCGTCTATGGCTACACCTTC
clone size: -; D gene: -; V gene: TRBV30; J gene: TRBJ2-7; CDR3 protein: CAWDGGGGQYF; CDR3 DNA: TGTGCCTGGGACGGGGGCGGCGGGCAGTACTTC
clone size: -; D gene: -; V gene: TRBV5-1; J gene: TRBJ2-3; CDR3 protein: CASMSTDTQYF; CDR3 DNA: TGCGCCAGCATGAGCACAGATACGCAGTATTTT
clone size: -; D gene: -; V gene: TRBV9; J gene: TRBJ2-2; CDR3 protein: CASSVLGQNTGELFF; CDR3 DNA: TGTGCCAGCAGCGTATTAGGGCAGAACACCGGGGAGCTGTTTTTT
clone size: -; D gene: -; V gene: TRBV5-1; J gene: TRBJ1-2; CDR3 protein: CASSLGANYGYTF; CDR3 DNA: TGCGCCAGCAGCTTAGGAGCAAACTATGGCTACACCTTC
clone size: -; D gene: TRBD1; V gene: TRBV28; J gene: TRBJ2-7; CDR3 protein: CASSYPGQITYEQYF; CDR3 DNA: TGTGCCAGCAGTTATCCGGGACAGATCACCTACGAGCAGTACTTC
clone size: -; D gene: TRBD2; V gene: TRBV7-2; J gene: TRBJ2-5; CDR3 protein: CASSFGLAGGLQETQYF; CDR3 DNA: TGTGCCAGCAGCTTCGGCCTAGCGGGGGGGCTTCAAGAGACCCAGTACTTC
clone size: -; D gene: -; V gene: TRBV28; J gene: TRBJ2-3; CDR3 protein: CASSLGHLRTDTQYF; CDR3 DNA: TGTGCCAGCAGTTTAGGACATCTCCGCACAGATACGCAGTATTTT
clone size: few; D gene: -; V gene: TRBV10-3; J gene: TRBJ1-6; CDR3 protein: CAISESHYTYNSPLHF; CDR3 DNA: TGTGCCATCAGTGAGTCCCATTATACCTATAATTCACCCCTCCACTTT
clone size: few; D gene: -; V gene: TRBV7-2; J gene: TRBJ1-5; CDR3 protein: CASSLGVNQPQHF; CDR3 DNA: TGTGCCAGCAGCTTAGGAGTCAATCAGCCCCAGCATTTT
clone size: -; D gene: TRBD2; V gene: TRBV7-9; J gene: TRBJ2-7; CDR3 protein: CASSSLAGSSEQYF; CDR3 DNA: TGTGCCAGCAGCTCCCTAGCGGGATCCTCCGAGCAGTACTTC
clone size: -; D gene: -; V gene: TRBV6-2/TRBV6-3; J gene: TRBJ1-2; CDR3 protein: CASSQQGLGYTF; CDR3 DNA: TGTGCCAGCAGTCAACAGGGTCTTGGCTACACCTTC
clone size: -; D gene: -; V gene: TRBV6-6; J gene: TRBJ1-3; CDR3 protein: CASTPSGNTIYF; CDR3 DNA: TGTGCCAGCACCCCCTCAGGAAACACCATATATTTT
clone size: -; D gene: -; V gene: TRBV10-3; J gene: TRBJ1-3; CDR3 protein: CAISNSASGNTIYF; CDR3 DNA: TGTGCCATCAGTAACAGTGCCTCTGGAAACACCATATATTTT